This TCR beta chain was recovered during a study of blood T cell repertoires in COVID-19. Study as a whole: The samples span acute and convalescent COVID-19 from the United States, Italy and Spain.

This CDR3 is built from 15 residues. The V segment lost 5 bases and the J segment 6 bases; nucleotides outside the gene matches: 10. Germline values: CDR1 SGHKS, CDR2 YYEKEE (reference sequence). The assay was immunoSEQ multiplex PCR, and TCRdb's table has in-frame clones only and misses some. The sample has roughly 410,000 clones; approximately 87% are singletons. The chain links TRBV5-5 to TRBJ2-2, with TRBD1 identical over 7 bases. Material: peripheral blood. The TCR was taken from a woman aged 60-75 years with COVID-19, enrolled during active disease. The CDR3 is CASSFFLGQPGELFF. As DNA, the CDR3 is TGTGCCAGCAGTTTTTTCCTGGGACAGCCCGGGGAGCTGTTTTTT. The complete variable domain, with remaining parts taken from reference TRBV5-5 and TRBJ2-2, reads DAGVTQSPTHLIKTRGQQVTLRCSPISGHKSVSWYQQVLGQGPQFIFQYYEKEERGRGNFPDRFSARQFPNYSSELNVNALLLGDSALYLCASSFFLGQPGELFFGEGSRLTVL.